Below are 29 T cell receptor beta chains sequenced from a single sample in a study of blood T cell repertoires in COVID-19. Repertoires were generated with immunoSEQ multiplex PCR, while TCRdb's copy carries only in-frame clones and drops some. The data show some 20,000 clones, roughly nine tenths seen once. The sample taken for sequencing was peripheral blood. The receptors stem from a human donor in a cohort sampled during active COVID-19.

The chain employs TRBV11-3 and TRBJ2-5; D perhaps matches TRBD2 (7 bases). Trimming pared 2 bases from V and 4 bases from J, leaving 14 bases between. This CDR3 is built from 15 residues. The V gene's germline CDR1 is SGHNT and CDR2 YENEEA. CDR3 loop: CASSLFSGEGETQYF. DNA for the CDR3: TGTGCCAGCAGCTTATTCTCAGGGGAGGGAGAGACCCAGTACTTC.

The count of this clone is one. The chain joins TRBV5-1 to TRBJ1-3; TRBD1 agrees at 7 bases. The germline V gene encodes CDR1 SGHRS and CDR2 YFSETQ. The junction had 2 bases not matched to a gene; V was cut back by 4 bases and J by 1 base. The CDR3 covers 14 residues. CDR3: CASSQQGSGNTIYF. DNA of the CDR3: TGCGCCAGCAGCCAACAGGGGTCTGGAAACACCATATATTTT.

The V call is TRBV7-9, the J call TRBJ1-3; TRBD1 aligns across 8 bases. Germline V gives CDR1 SEHNR, CDR2 FQNEAQ (reference sequence). The CDR3 runs 14 residues. With 5 bases clipped from V and 3 bases from J, the junction kept 3 bases outside the gene matches. This CDR3 is CASSQDRVGNTIYF. Here the CDR3 DNA reads TGTGCCAGCAGCCAGGACAGGGTTGGAAACACCATATATTTT.

The rearrangement joins TRBV5-6 to TRBJ2-3; D uncertain. This CDR3 comprises 12 residues. V lost 1 base and J lost 7, with 7 bases in between. CDR1 is SGHDT and CDR2 is YYEEEE in the germline V gene. The CDR3 region has the DNA TGTGCCAGCAGCTTGACTGTGAATACGCAGTATTTT. Its translation is CASSLTVNTQYF.

The V call is TRBV5-4, the J call TRBJ1-2; 9 bases agree with TRBD1. The CDR3 runs to 14 residues. Germline V CDR1 and CDR2: SGHNT, YYREEE (reference sequence). The J segment lost 7 bases and the V segment lost 3 bases, leaving 7 bases of the junction unmatched. The CDR3 region has the DNA TGTGCCAGCAGCTCGGCCGGGACAGGGTTTGGCTACACCTTC. Its translation is CASSSAGTGFGYTF.

J is TRBJ1-1 and V is TRBV5-1; D perhaps matches TRBD1 (5 bases). The CDR3 is 12 residues long. Looked up from germline, CDR1 is SGHRS and CDR2 is YFSETQ. Between the trimmed V and J ends, which lost 8 bases and 1 base, there was a span of 9 bases. CDR3 DNA: TGCGCCAGTTATGGACAGAACACTGAAGCTTTCTTT. It yields the protein CASYGQNTEAFF.

This CDR3 reads CASSSPGLAGGMNEQFF. In nucleotides, the CDR3 is TGTGCCAGCAGCTCACCGGGACTAGCGGGGGGGATGAATGAGCAGTTCTTC. J is TRBJ2-1 and V is TRBV7-2, with TRBD2 matching over 16 bases. V shed 4 bases and J 7 bases; nucleotides not matched to a gene: 7. The germline V gene has CDR1 SGHTA and CDR2 FQGNSA. The CDR3 is made up of 17 amino acids.

A few counts support this clone. The V call is TRBV3-1 (or the pseudogene TRBV3-2), the J call TRBJ1-1; TRBD1 is a possible D gene (6 bases). The CDR3 contains 15 residues. The germline CDR1 and CDR2 sequences are LGHDT and YNNKEL (reference sequence). Trimming took 1 base from V and 8 from J, leaving 17 bases between them. The CDR3 sequence is CASSQGGRRAEEAFF. Here the CDR3 DNA reads TGTGCCAGCAGCCAAGGGGGGCGAAGGGCAGAGGAAGCTTTCTTT.

V and J are TRBV7-3 and TRBJ2-1; 11 positions match TRBD2. The CDR3 totals 16 residues. In germline, CDR1 is SGHTA, CDR2 FQGTGA. Losses at the gene ends were 0 bases for V and 9 bases for J; bases not matched to a gene: 7. The CDR3 sequence: CASSLTWVAGGREQFF. The CDR3 DNA follows: TGTGCCAGCAGCTTAACTTGGGTAGCGGGGGGGCGTGAGCAGTTCTTC. Complete variable domain (other parts from reference TRBV7-3 and TRBJ2-1): GAGVSQTPSNKVTEKGKYVELRCDPISGHTALYWYRQSLGQGPEFLIYFQGTGAADDSGLPNDRFFAVRPEGSVSTLKIQRTERGDSAVYLCASSLTWVAGGREQFFGPGTRLTVL.

The genes are TRBV7-8 and TRBJ2-5; TRBD2 aligns across 10 bases. This CDR3 spans 17 amino acids. The V and J ends lost 4 bases and 1 base, in that order; junction bases with no gene match: 9. Germline lookup yields CDR1 SGHVS and CDR2 FQNEAQ. Written as DNA, the CDR3 is TGTGCCAGCAGCTCCGAGGGTAGCGGGGGGACCCAAGAGACCCAGTACTTC. Amino acid sequence: CASSSEGSGGTQETQYF.

The chain links TRBV7-2 to TRBJ2-1; 9 bases map to TRBD2. The CDR3 is 15 amino acids. The V and J ends lost 1 base and 9 bases, in that order; junction bases with no gene match: 7. Germline V gene data show CDR1 as SGHTA and CDR2 as FQGNSA. The DNA for the CDR3 is TGTGCCAGCAGCTTAGAGCATAGCGGGAGATTTGAGCAGTTCTTC. It codes for CASSLEHSGRFEQFF.

This chain uses TRBV28 with TRBJ1-1; 7 bases fit TRBD1. Looked up from germline, CDR1 is MDHEN and CDR2 is SYDVKM. The CDR3 extends over 16 amino acids. Germline trimming cut 6 bases from V and 2 bases from J; bases unmatched to any gene: 12. CDR3 coding DNA: TGTGCCAGCAGCCGTGGTTGGGGACAGACTAACACTGAAGCTTTCTTT. Translating gives CASSRGWGQTNTEAFF.

The rearrangement links TRBV5-1 to TRBJ1-2; D gene unclear. The CDR3 has 11 residues. Trimming cost V 0 bases and J 8 bases, with 5 bases left between them. Germline V gene sequence: CDR1 SGHRS, CDR2 YFSETQ. CDR3 sequence (DNA): TGCGCCAGCAGCTTGGGCGGGGGCTACACCTTC. It yields the protein CASSLGGGYTF.

The V gene is TRBV28, the J gene TRBJ1-5; possible D gene TRBD1, 5 bases. Germline CDR1 MDHEN, CDR2 SYDVKM. The V gene lost 6 bases and the J gene lost 8 bases, with 11 bases spanning the gap. The CDR3 has 12 amino acids. The CDR3: CASRAGPEPQHF. Here the CDR3 DNA reads TGTGCCAGCAGGGCAGGGCCGGAGCCCCAGCATTTT.

The CDR3 DNA reads as TGTGCCAGCAGCTCGCCGTTCGGGGGGGCCTCCTACGAGCAGTACTTC. Translation gives CASSSPFGGASYEQYF. The chain links TRBV7-9 to TRBJ2-7, with 8 bases lining up with TRBD2. Germline V gives CDR1 SEHNR, CDR2 FQNEAQ (reference sequence). The junction had 8 bases not matched to a gene; V was cut back by 4 bases and J by 0 bases. The CDR3 totals 16 residues.

The rearrangement uses TRBV28 and TRBJ1-5; D perhaps matches TRBD1 (6 bases). Germline V gene lookup returns CDR1 MDHEN and CDR2 SYDVKM. V lost 6 bases, J lost 1 base, and 16 bases lay in between. This CDR3 is 16 amino acids long. CDR3 DNA: TGTGCCAGCAGCCAAACAGGAAGGGGGAGCAATCAGCCCCAGCATTTT. Its translation is CASSQTGRGSNQPQHF.

The chain has TRBV5-1 and TRBJ1-1; 8 bases match TRBD1. The CDR3 is 14 residues long. Germline V CDR1 and CDR2: SGHRS, YFSETQ. The V segment lost 4 bases and the J segment 2 bases; nucleotides outside the gene matches: 4. The CDR3 loop reads CASSNQGANTEAFF. Written as DNA, the CDR3 is TGCGCCAGCAGCAATCAGGGGGCCAACACTGAAGCTTTCTTT.

The chain uses TRBV3-1 (or the pseudogene TRBV3-2) and TRBJ2-3, with no clear D. Trimming stripped 2 bases from V and 4 bases from J, with 7 bases between. The CDR3 is 13 amino acids. Germline V gives CDR1 LGHDT, CDR2 YNNKEL (reference sequence). Here the CDR3 reads CASSQRGPDTQYF. The CDR3 bases are TGTGCCAGCAGCCAACGTGGCCCAGATACGCAGTATTTT.

This chain joins TRBV5-4 and TRBJ2-2; 8 positions match TRBD1. The germline V gene encodes CDR1 SGHNT and CDR2 YYREEE (reference sequence). With 5 bases clipped from V and 5 bases from J, the junction kept 8 bases outside the gene matches. This CDR3 contains 15 residues. CDR3 bases: TGTGCCAGCAGACCCGGGACAGGAAGTACCGGGGAGCTGTTTTTT. Amino acid sequence: CASRPGTGSTGELFF.

The V gene is TRBV21-1, the J gene TRBJ1-5; the table calls TRBD1, which could not be checked here. TRBV21-1 is labeled a pseudogene. The CDR3 extends over 17 amino acids. This chain's CDR3 is CASSKVDPGAITQPQHF. The CDR3 DNA follows: TGTGCCAGCAGCAAAGTTGACCCAGGGGCTATCACTCAGCCCCAGCATTTT.

This clone showed up just a few times. The chain employs TRBV2 and TRBJ1-2, with 7 bases lining up with TRBD1. The CDR3 spans 19 residues. V trimming: 6 bases; J trimming: 0 bases; junction bases outside the gene matches: 19. Germline V gene data show CDR1 as SNHLY and CDR2 as FYNNEI. The CDR3 here is CASSYINQHDREANYGYTF. DNA of the CDR3: TGTGCCAGCAGCTACATTAATCAGCACGACAGGGAAGCTAACTATGGCTACACCTTC.

V is TRBV6-5 and J is TRBJ1-2; D ambiguous. Trimming cost V 6 bases and J 4 bases, with 15 bases left between them. The V gene's germline CDR1 is MNHEY and CDR2 SVGAGI. The CDR3 contains 14 residues. CDR3 residues: CASSRGKGSYGYTF. The CDR3 DNA reads as TGTGCCAGCAGCCGAGGAAAAGGAAGCTATGGCTACACCTTC.

The chain carries TRBV10-3 and TRBJ1-2, with 9 bases aligning to TRBD1. V lost 11 bases, J lost 2 bases, and 12 bases stayed unmatched. The CDR3 is 15 amino acids. The germline CDR1 and CDR2 sequences are ENHRY and SYGVKD. The chain's CDR3 is CASRKGQGENYGYTF. CDR3 DNA sequence: TGTGCCTCTAGGAAGGGACAGGGTGAGAACTATGGCTACACCTTC.

V and J are TRBV20-1 and TRBJ2-3, with 7 nucleotides matching TRBD2. Germline CDR1 reads DFQATT; CDR2 reads SNEGSKA (reference sequence). Losses at the gene ends were 3 bases for V and 3 bases for J; bases not matched to a gene: 6. The CDR3 has 14 amino acids. CDR3 in amino acids: CSASWPSGTDTQYF. The CDR3 DNA reads TGCAGTGCTAGTTGGCCTAGCGGAACAGATACGCAGTATTTT.

The V gene is TRBV24-1, the J gene TRBJ1-4, with TRBD1 matching 10 bases. This CDR3 is built from 15 residues. Trimming took 5 bases from V and 6 from J; bases not matched to a gene: 5. Looked up from germline, CDR1 is KGHDR and CDR2 is SFDVKD. CDR3 sequence (DNA): TGTGCCACCAGTGCCCCGACAGGGGGCTATGAAAAACTGTTTTTT. This sequence encodes CATSAPTGGYEKLFF.

J is TRBJ2-7 and V is TRBV6-2 or TRBV6-3; perhaps TRBD2 as D (5 bases). Germline loops: CDR1 MNHEY, CDR2 SVGEGT. Trimming took off 3 bases at V and 3 bases at J, with 12 bases between the two ends. The length of the CDR3 is 14 residues. The CDR3 nucleotides are TGTGCCAGCAGTTATGCTCGGGGAGACTACGAGCAGTACTTC. It yields the protein CASSYARGDYEQYF.

This chain uses TRBV6-6 with TRBJ1-2, with 8 bases identical to TRBD1. The CDR3 is 14 residues long. CDR1 and CDR2 (germline): MNHNY, SVGAGI (reference sequence). The J segment lost 4 bases and the V segment lost 4 bases, leaving 5 bases of the junction unmatched. The CDR3 loop reads CASSSPTGAYGYTF. The CDR3, as DNA: TGTGCCAGCAGTTCCCCGACAGGGGCCTATGGCTACACCTTC.

This chain links TRBV6-5 with TRBJ2-5; 9 bases map to TRBD2. J gave up 4 bases and V 6 bases, and 3 bases lay outside the gene matches. This CDR3 contains 13 residues. Germline V gene sequence: CDR1 MNHEY, CDR2 SVGAGI. The CDR3 reads CASRETSGETQYF. The CDR3 coding sequence is TGTGCCAGCAGAGAGACTAGCGGAGAGACCCAGTACTTC.

This rearrangement joins TRBV24-1 to TRBJ2-1; the match to TRBD1 covers 9 bases. The CDR3 is made up of 16 amino acids. CDR1 KGHDR and CDR2 SFDVKD come from the germline V gene. With 4 bases clipped from V and 2 bases from J, the junction kept 5 bases outside the gene matches. The CDR3 reads CATSDQGQGAYNEQFF. In nucleotides, the CDR3 is TGTGCCACCAGTGACCAGGGACAGGGTGCCTACAATGAGCAGTTCTTC.